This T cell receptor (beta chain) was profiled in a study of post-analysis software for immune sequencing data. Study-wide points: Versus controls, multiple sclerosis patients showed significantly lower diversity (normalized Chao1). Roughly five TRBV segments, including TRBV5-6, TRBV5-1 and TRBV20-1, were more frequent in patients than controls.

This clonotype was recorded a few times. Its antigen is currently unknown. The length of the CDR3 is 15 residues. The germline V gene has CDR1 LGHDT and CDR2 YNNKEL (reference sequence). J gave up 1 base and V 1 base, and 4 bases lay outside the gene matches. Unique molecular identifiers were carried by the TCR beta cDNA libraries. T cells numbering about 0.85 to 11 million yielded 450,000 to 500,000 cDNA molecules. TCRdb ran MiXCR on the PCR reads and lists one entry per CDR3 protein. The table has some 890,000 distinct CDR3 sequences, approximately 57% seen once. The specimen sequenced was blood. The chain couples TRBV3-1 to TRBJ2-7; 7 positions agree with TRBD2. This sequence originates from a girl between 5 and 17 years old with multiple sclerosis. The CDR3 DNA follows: TGTGCCAGCAGCCAAGTTGCTAGCGGATCCTACGAGCAGTACTTC. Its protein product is CASSQVASGSYEQYF.